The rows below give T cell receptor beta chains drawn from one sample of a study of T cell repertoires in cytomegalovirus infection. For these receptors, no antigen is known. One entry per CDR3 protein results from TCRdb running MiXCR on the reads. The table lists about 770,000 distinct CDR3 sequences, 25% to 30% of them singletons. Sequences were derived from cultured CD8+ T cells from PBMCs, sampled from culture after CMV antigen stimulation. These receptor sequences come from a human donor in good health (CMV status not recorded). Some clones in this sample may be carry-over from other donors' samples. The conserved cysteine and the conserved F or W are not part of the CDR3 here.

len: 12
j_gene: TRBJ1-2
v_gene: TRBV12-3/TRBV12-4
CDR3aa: ASSLAPRGSGYT

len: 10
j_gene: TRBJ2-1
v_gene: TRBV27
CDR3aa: ASSYPGREQF

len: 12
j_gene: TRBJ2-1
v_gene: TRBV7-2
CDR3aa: ASSSDGGWNEQF

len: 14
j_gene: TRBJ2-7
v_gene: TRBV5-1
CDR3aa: ASSPWTEPVGNEQY

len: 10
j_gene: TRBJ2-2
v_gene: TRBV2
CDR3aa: ASVETTGELF

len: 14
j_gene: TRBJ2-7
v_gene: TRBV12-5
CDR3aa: ASGFTTGGNSYEQY

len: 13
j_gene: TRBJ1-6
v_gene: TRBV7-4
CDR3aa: ASSFFVSYNSPLH

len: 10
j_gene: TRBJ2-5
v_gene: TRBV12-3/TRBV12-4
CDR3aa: ASSLSAETQY

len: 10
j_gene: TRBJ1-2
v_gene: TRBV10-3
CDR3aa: AISENDGGYT

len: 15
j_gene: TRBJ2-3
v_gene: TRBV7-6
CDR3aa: ASSQRRGTLSTDTQY

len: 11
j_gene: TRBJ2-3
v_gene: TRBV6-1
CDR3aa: ASERGTTDTQY

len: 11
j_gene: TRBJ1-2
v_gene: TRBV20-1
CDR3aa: SARDIANYGYT

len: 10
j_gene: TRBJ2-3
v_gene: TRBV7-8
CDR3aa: ASSLVSGQGG

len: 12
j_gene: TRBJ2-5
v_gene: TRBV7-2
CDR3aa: ASSPSPFQETQY

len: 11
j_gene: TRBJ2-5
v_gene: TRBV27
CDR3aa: ASSNIRQETQY

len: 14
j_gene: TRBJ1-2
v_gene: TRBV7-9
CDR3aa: ASSTRATGGNYGYT